This T cell receptor (beta chain) was observed in a study of CD8+CD57+ T cells in acquired aplastic anemia. With 6 bases removed from V and 3 bases from J, the gap between germline ends came to 12 bases. This CDR3 spans 14 amino acids. The germline V gene has CDR1 MNHNS and CDR2 SASEGT. The template for TCR beta VDJ and CDR3 sequence profiling was genomic DNA. TCRdb re-called the reads through MiXCR, storing one row per CDR3 protein. The table has 200,000 to 250,000 distinct CDR3 sequences, 34% seen once. Input material: sorted CD4+, CD8+, or CD8+CD57+ T cells (not recorded which) from PBMCs. The chain couples TRBV6-1 to TRBJ1-5, with D possibly TRBD1 on 6 matching bases. The receptor comes from a human donor in good health, serving as a control. CDR3 sequence: CASSTQGSNQPQHF. The CDR3 DNA reads as TGTGCCAGCAGCACTCAGGGGTCCAATCAGCCCCAGCATTTT.